The 30 T cell receptor beta chains reported below all come from one sample, sequenced in a study of CD8 T cells in ankylosing spondylitis. One entry per CDR3 protein, called by TCRdb with MiXCR from the 5' RACE reads. The sample lists approximately 100,000 distinct CDR3 sequences, about 8.5% occurring once. The sample comprised blood, either unsorted or a sorted T cell fraction (not recorded which). These receptors all come from a male donor with ankylosing spondylitis or in good health (not recorded which).

As for this clonotype: It is likely a read error, because the conserved phenylalanine at the end of the CDR3 is missing. The chain couples TRBV4-3 to TRBJ1-1; D not resolved. Germline values: CDR1 LGHNA, CDR2 YSLEER. The V and J ends lost 0 bases and 7 bases respectively, with 12 bases between them. The CDR3 is 14 amino acids. CDR3 residues: CASSQETGSSEAFL. CDR3 nucleotide sequence: TGCGCCAGCAGCCAAGAGACCGGGTCGAGTGAAGCTTTCCTT.

Ten or more counts support this clonotype. The J gene is TRBJ1-2, the V gene TRBV12-3 or TRBV12-4, with a possible D match to TRBD1 (5 bases). Trimming cost V 4 bases and J 7 bases, with 13 bases left between them. This CDR3 is built from 13 residues. The CDR3 nucleotides are TGTGCCAGCAGTTGGTCGGGGGTTGGTGGCTACACCTTC. This translates into CASSWSGVGGYTF.

This clonotype appeared a few times. The V call is TRBV7-2, the J call TRBJ2-7; tentatively, D is TRBD1 (5 bases). This CDR3 is 16 amino acids long. V was pared by 6 bases and J by 6 bases, with 24 bases between. The V gene's germline CDR1 is SGHTA and CDR2 FQGNSA. CDR3 region: CASSFYEWVTTGEQYF. The CDR3 coding sequence is TGTGCCAGCAGTTTTTACGAGTGGGTTACTACAGGCGAGCAGTACTTC.

The chain recombines TRBV6-2 or TRBV6-3 with TRBJ1-5; D is perhaps TRBD1 (6 bases). Between the trimmed V and J ends, which lost 0 bases and 9 bases, there was a span of 15 bases. The length of the CDR3 is 15 residues. CDR1 and CDR2 (germline): MNHEY, SVGEGT. CDR3 sequence (DNA): TGTGCCAGCAGTTACTCGAAGGGACACGAGGTGCCCCAGCATTTT. This codes for CASSYSKGHEVPQHF.

Of note for this clonotype: A much larger clone is a single base away; this may be a read error. The CDR3 nucleotides are TGTACCAGCAGCTTAGAGAGAAGCTACGAGCAGTACTTC. Translated, it gives CTSSLERSYEQYF. This chain links TRBV11-3 with TRBJ2-7; D gene uncertain. In germline, CDR1 is SGHNT, CDR2 YENEEA. The CDR3 has 13 amino acids.

The table lists this clonotype with many counts. This chain connects TRBV27 to TRBJ1-1, with D uncertain. The CDR3 spans 12 residues. Germline assignment: CDR1 MNHEY and CDR2 SMNVEV (reference sequence). Trimming removed 3 bases from V and 9 bases from J, with 11 bases in between. The CDR3 sequence is CASSFMGGQAFF. The CDR3 coding sequence is TGTGCCAGCAGTTTTATGGGAGGCCAAGCTTTCTTT.

This clonotype was found many times. J is TRBJ2-5 and V is TRBV14; possibly TRBD1 or TRBD2 for D (5 bases each). The CDR3 contains 15 residues. V dropped 2 bases and J dropped 5 bases, with 15 bases sitting between them. Germline loops: CDR1 SGHDN, CDR2 FVKESK. The CDR3 loop is CASSQFLARAETQYF. For the CDR3, the DNA is TGTGCCAGCAGCCAATTCCTAGCCAGGGCTGAGACCCAGTACTTC.

V usage is TRBV5-5 and J usage is TRBJ2-7, with TRBD1 identical over 8 bases. This CDR3 is built from 14 residues. V shed 4 bases and J 0 bases; nucleotides not matched to a gene: 3. From germline, CDR1 is SGHKS and CDR2 YYEKEE (reference sequence). This CDR3 is CASSIQGGSYEQYF. CDR3 nucleotide sequence: TGTGCCAGCAGCATACAGGGGGGCTCCTACGAGCAGTACTTC.

In regard to this clonotype: This may be a read error: a much more frequent sequence differs by one nucleotide. The genes are TRBV7-2 and TRBJ2-3; a possible D gene is TRBD2 (6 bases). The CDR3 has 17 amino acids. The germline gives CDR1 SGHTA, CDR2 FQGNSA. CDR3 bases: TGTGCCAGCAGCTTATGGGCGGGGCTGCCTAGCACAGTTACGCAGTATTTT. Translation: CASSLWAGLPSTVTQYF.

This clonotype was detected many times. The chain is built from TRBV4-3 and TRBJ2-2; D unclear. V lost 0 bases to trimming and J lost 7 bases, with 3 bases between them. The CDR3 sequence is 12 residues long. Germline V gives CDR1 LGHNA, CDR2 YSLEER. CDR3 sequence: CASSQEVGELFF. CDR3 nucleotides: TGCGCCAGCAGCCAAGAGGTCGGGGAGCTGTTTTTT.

This clonotype was counted at least ten times. This chain links TRBV6-5 with TRBJ2-6; 7 nucleotides align to TRBD1. Germline V gene sequence: CDR1 MNHEY, CDR2 SVGAGI. The CDR3 spans 19 residues. The V segment lost 0 bases and the J segment 0 bases; nucleotides outside the gene matches: 8. The DNA of the CDR3 is TGTGCCAGCAGTTACTCGATAGGGGGACAGCACTCTGGGGCCAACGTCCTGACTTTC. Protein sequence: CASSYSIGGQHSGANVLTF.

The chain joins TRBV29-1 to TRBJ2-3, with TRBD2 matching over 11 bases. The CDR3 length is 14 residues. Germline loops: CDR1 SQVTM, CDR2 ANQGSEA. Trimming at V came to 6 bases and at J to 4 bases, leaving 6 bases not matched to a gene. CDR3 region: CSVGTSGVSDTQYF. The CDR3 DNA follows: TGCAGCGTGGGGACTAGCGGAGTTTCAGATACGCAGTATTTT.

This sequence joins TRBV6-6 and TRBJ2-7; D might be TRBD1 (6 bases). This CDR3 has 13 residues. The germline V gene encodes CDR1 MNHNY and CDR2 SVGAGI (reference sequence). With 8 bases removed from V and 0 bases from J, the gap between germline ends came to 11 bases. CDR3 sequence reads: CASGRDTSYEQYF. The DNA of the CDR3 is TGTGCCAGCGGAAGGGACACCTCCTACGAGCAGTACTTC.

This clonotype has a count of ten or more. V gene TRBV29-1 combines with J gene TRBJ2-3, with TRBD2 as a possible D gene (6 bases). CDR1 is SQVTM and CDR2 is ANQGSEA in the germline V gene. The ends were cut back, 7 bases at V and 2 bases at J, with 16 bases in the middle. CDR3 length equals 14 residues. As DNA, the CDR3 is TGCAGCGCGAGCCGTATAGCGGTCACAGATACGCAGTATTTT. Translation: CSASRIAVTDTQYF.

This clonotype was seen many times. The chain uses TRBV20-1 and TRBJ1-1; 8 bases agree with TRBD1. Germline values: CDR1 DFQATT, CDR2 SNEGSKA (reference sequence). J lost 3 bases, V lost 3 bases, and 6 bases had no gene match. CDR3 length: 14 residues. The CDR3 DNA follows: TGCAGTGCTAGGGCCCCGACAGGGGACACTGAAGCTTTCTTT. Residues: CSARAPTGDTEAFF.

This clonotype was observed at least ten times. The J gene is TRBJ1-3, the V gene TRBV20-1; 8 nucleotides match TRBD1. The CDR3 extends over 15 amino acids. Germline V gives CDR1 DFQATT, CDR2 SNEGSKA (reference sequence). V was pared by 6 bases and J by 3 bases, with 10 bases of the junction left unmatched. The CDR3 region has the DNA TGCAGTGCGGGCGACAGGGGCATGGGTGGAAACACCATATATTTT. It translates to CSAGDRGMGGNTIYF.

This clonotype was picked up many times. V and J are TRBV10-3 and TRBJ2-1, with D tentatively TRBD2 (7 bases). The CDR3 is made up of 13 amino acids. Trimming removed 4 bases from V and 10 bases from J, with 14 bases in between. Germline V CDR1 and CDR2: ENHRY, SYGVKD. This chain's CDR3 is CAISVGGAAEQFF. The CDR3 DNA reads TGTGCCATCAGTGTGGGGGGGGCGGCGGAGCAGTTCTTC.

This clonotype showed up just once. The junction departs from the called germline gene at one end, perhaps through a read error. The chain couples TRBV11-2 to TRBJ2-7, with D uncertain. Germline lookup yields CDR1 SGHAT and CDR2 FQNNGV. The CDR3 is 17 amino acids. The CDR3 is CSSSLVSETSLLHEQYF. Here the CDR3 DNA reads TGTTCCAGCAGCTTAGTGTCGGAGACCTCGTTATTGCACGAGCAGTACTTC.

The sample holds many counts of this clonotype. This sequence joins TRBV4-1 and TRBJ2-1; D is unclear. Germline CDR1 MGHRA, CDR2 YSYEKL. Trimming stripped 0 bases from V and 5 bases from J, with 11 bases between. This CDR3 region has 15 residues. Here the CDR3 DNA reads TGCGCCAGCAGCCAAGACTCGTCAGTCCACAATGAGCAGTTCTTC. Its protein product is CASSQDSSVHNEQFF.

This clonotype was observed many times. The chain combines TRBV3-1 with TRBJ1-1; D is undetermined. The germline CDR1 and CDR2 sequences are LGHDT and YNNKEL (reference sequence). The CDR3 extends over 12 amino acids. The V end was cut by 1 base, the J end by 4 bases, with 4 bases between. The CDR3 here is CASSQVSTEAFF. CDR3 nucleotide sequence: TGTGCCAGCAGCCAAGTTAGCACTGAAGCTTTCTTT.

The CDR3 sequence is CASSPPLALQRNEQFF. The CDR3 nucleotides read TGTGCCAGCAGTCCGCCTCTAGCCCTACAGAGGAATGAGCAGTTCTTC. The V gene is TRBV6-4, the J gene TRBJ2-1; D may be TRBD2 (5 bases). Trimming took off 5 bases at V and 7 bases at J, with 21 bases between the two ends. Germline V gene lookup returns CDR1 MRHNA and CDR2 SNTAGT. This CDR3 is built from 16 residues.

This clonotype has at least ten counts. This chain links TRBV10-3 with TRBJ2-3; tentatively, D is TRBD2 (5 bases). CDR1 and CDR2 (germline): ENHRY, SYGVKD. This CDR3 comprises 16 residues. Trimming pared 6 bases from V and 6 bases from J, leaving 22 bases between. The CDR3 region has the DNA TGTGCCATCAGGGCTTCCCATAGCGATTTGGGGGATACGCAGTATTTT. It yields the protein CAIRASHSDLGDTQYF.

This clonotype was observed many times. The chain carries TRBV19 and TRBJ1-5; no firm D call. CDR1 is LNHDA, CDR2 SQIVND, per germline (reference sequence). The germline V and J ends were trimmed by 8 bases and 0 bases, with 14 bases remaining between them. There are 15 residues in the CDR3. CDR3 DNA: TGTGCCAGTGATTGGCGGCTTGTTAGCAATCAGCCCCAGCATTTT. Protein: CASDWRLVSNQPQHF.

This clonotype came up many times. The chain recombines TRBV10-3 with TRBJ2-1, with 8 bases fitting TRBD1. CDR1 is ENHRY, CDR2 SYGVKD, per germline. The CDR3 totals 14 residues. The trim removed 6 bases at V and 7 bases at J, leaving 8 bases unmatched. Here the CDR3 reads CAISEDRVKNEQFF. CDR3 DNA sequence: TGTGCCATCAGCGAGGACAGGGTCAAGAATGAGCAGTTCTTC.

This clonotype was counted ten times or more. The chain is built from TRBV6-2 or TRBV6-3 and TRBJ2-1; possible D gene TRBD2, 5 bases. The V end lost 7 bases, the J end lost 8 bases, and 12 bases lay between the germline ends. Germline CDR1 and CDR2: MNHEY and SVGEGT. The CDR3 is 12 residues long. The DNA for the CDR3 is TGTGCCAGCAAGGCCGGAGGTTATGAGCAGTTCTTC. Translated: CASKAGGYEQFF.

This clonotype has at least ten counts. The chain couples TRBV12-3 or TRBV12-4 to TRBJ2-1; tentatively, D is TRBD2 (6 bases). With 2 bases removed from V and 5 bases from J, the gap between germline ends came to 10 bases. The CDR3 has 14 amino acids. The CDR3 loop is CASSLLALNNEQFF. The CDR3, as DNA: TGTGCCAGCAGTTTACTAGCGCTTAACAATGAGCAGTTCTTC.

This clonotype was found many times. The chain recombines TRBV4-2 with TRBJ1-2; D remains unclear. With 0 bases removed from V and 7 bases from J, the gap between germline ends came to 12 bases. The germline gives CDR1 LGHNA, CDR2 YNFKEQ. CDR3 length equals 14 residues. The CDR3 bases are TGTGCCAGCAGCCAAGATCCCGACCGGGGTGGCTACACCTTC. Its protein is CASSQDPDRGGYTF.

This clonotype was picked up many times. The chain couples TRBV2 to TRBJ2-7, with a tentative D call TRBD1 (7 bases). In germline, CDR1 is SNHLY, CDR2 FYNNEI. The germline V and J ends were trimmed by 3 bases and 5 bases, with 26 bases remaining between them. This CDR3 is built from 18 residues. The CDR3 sequence: CASSDSAGPQGGLDEQYF. CDR3 bases: TGTGCCAGCAGTGACTCGGCCGGGCCCCAGGGGGGATTGGACGAGCAGTACTTC.

At least ten counts were recorded for this clonotype. This rearrangement joins TRBV6-5 to TRBJ2-5; 8 positions agree with TRBD2. Germline-derived CDR1 and CDR2 are MNHEY and SVGAGI. With 0 bases clipped from V and 5 bases from J, the junction kept 5 bases outside the gene matches. The CDR3 loop spans 15 amino acids. The CDR3 loop reads CASSYSWTSSETQYF. CDR3 coding DNA: TGTGCCAGCAGTTACTCTTGGACTAGCAGCGAGACCCAGTACTTC.

This clonotype was detected only a few times. The J gene is TRBJ2-1, the V gene TRBV5-1; 10 bases align to TRBD2. Germline assignment: CDR1 SGHRS and CDR2 YFSETQ. V dropped 0 bases and J dropped 6; count of bases not matched to a gene: 6. The CDR3 runs to 16 residues. The CDR3 DNA follows: TGCGCCAGCAGCTTGGATCCTAGCGGGAGTGGCAATGAGCAGTTCTTC. Translating it yields CASSLDPSGSGNEQFF.